Listed below are T cell receptor beta chains from one sample, sequenced in a study of T-cell reconstitution after alpha-beta-depleted transplantation in children. From the PCR reads, TCRdb called clonotypes with MiXCR, one entry per CDR3 protein. The table includes around 600,000 distinct CDR3 sequences, approximately 22% detected once. The input for sequencing was PBMCs, mostly from graft donor cells, taken 360 days after TCRalphabeta/CD19-depleted stem cell transplant. The receptors here all came from a boy younger than two who had a stem cell transplant for acute myeloid leukemia, so the T cells may come from the graft donor. The CDR3 runs from the conserved cysteine through the conserved F or W. Fields, in order: D gene, clone size, J gene, V gene, CDR3 protein, CDR3 DNA. D genes are given only for firm matches. Clone size is stated in some rows and not others, as once, few, many or a class when expanded.

D: -
size: -
J: TRBJ1-1
V: TRBV6-1
CDR3: CASSEAGVGHTEAFF
DNA: TGTGCCAGCAGCGAAGCAGGGGTTGGCCACACTGAAGCTTTCTTT

D: TRBD1
size: few
J: TRBJ2-5
V: TRBV5-1
CDR3: CASSLVQDRTETQYF
DNA: TGCGCCAGCAGCTTGGTCCAGGACAGGACAGAGACCCAGTACTTC

D: -
size: -
J: TRBJ2-1
V: TRBV9
CDR3: CASSVAGMDEQFF
DNA: TGTGCCAGCAGCGTAGCAGGGATGGATGAGCAGTTCTTC

D: -
size: -
J: TRBJ1-1
V: TRBV10-2
CDR3: CASGRGREAFF
DNA: TGCGCCAGCGGGCGGGGTCGGGAAGCTTTCTTT

D: -
size: many
J: TRBJ1-1
V: TRBV28
CDR3: CASSSTGYTEAFF
DNA: TGTGCCAGCAGTTCCACAGGGTACACTGAAGCTTTCTTT

D: -
size: -
J: TRBJ2-1
V: TRBV11-1
CDR3: CASSPSQLGGRGYNEQFF
DNA: TGTGCCAGCAGCCCATCCCAACTGGGGGGTAGAGGCTACAATGAGCAGTTCTTC

D: -
size: -
J: TRBJ1-5
V: TRBV5-5
CDR3: CASSSKGPRGNQPQHF
DNA: TGTGCCAGCAGTTCGAAGGGACCTAGGGGCAATCAGCCCCAGCATTTT

D: -
size: -
J: TRBJ2-5
V: TRBV24-1
CDR3: CATRNGTQYF
DNA: TGTGCCACTAGGAACGGGACCCAGTACTTC

D: TRBD1
size: many
J: TRBJ2-7
V: TRBV6-2/TRBV6-3
CDR3: CASSYGTVIYEQYF
DNA: TGTGCCAGCAGTTACGGGACAGTAATCTACGAGCAGTACTTC

D: -
size: many
J: TRBJ2-7
V: TRBV20-1
CDR3: CSARRGGMASYEQYF
DNA: TGCAGTGCTAGAAGGGGGGGGATGGCCTCCTACGAGCAGTACTTC

D: TRBD1
size: -
J: TRBJ1-1
V: TRBV20-1
CDR3: CSAWDRGGTEAFF
DNA: TGCAGTGCCTGGGACAGGGGGGGCACTGAAGCTTTCTTT

D: TRBD1
size: -
J: TRBJ1-3
V: TRBV6-1
CDR3: CASSGQGVSGNTIYF
DNA: TGTGCCAGCAGCGGACAGGGGGTTAGTGGAAACACCATATATTTT

D: TRBD1
size: -
J: TRBJ2-1
V: TRBV29-1
CDR3: CSVEIRGRNEQFF
DNA: TGCAGCGTTGAAATTAGGGGGCGGAATGAGCAGTTCTTC

D: -
size: -
J: TRBJ2-7
V: TRBV6-2/TRBV6-3
CDR3: CASSYSGGEQYF
DNA: TGTGCCAGCAGTTACTCAGGTGGCGAGCAGTACTTC

D: TRBD1
size: many
J: TRBJ2-1
V: TRBV6-5
CDR3: CASSYPGTGYNEQFF
DNA: TGTGCCAGCAGTTATCCCGGGACAGGCTACAATGAGCAGTTCTTC

D: -
size: -
J: TRBJ2-7
V: TRBV6-5
CDR3: CASRRAEEQYF
DNA: TGTGCCAGCAGGAGGGCAGAGGAGCAGTACTTC

D: -
size: many
J: TRBJ1-1
V: TRBV6-5
CDR3: CASSYFGDTEAFF
DNA: TGTGCCAGCAGTTACTTCGGAGACACTGAAGCTTTCTTT

D: TRBD2
size: few
J: TRBJ2-3
V: TRBV27
CDR3: CASSITSGLARTDTQYF
DNA: TGTGCCAGCAGTATAACCTCTGGACTAGCCAGGACGGATACGCAGTATTTT

D: -
size: -
J: TRBJ2-2
V: TRBV5-5
CDR3: CASKSSNTGELFF
DNA: TGTGCCAGCAAGTCGTCTAACACCGGGGAGCTGTTTTTT

D: -
size: many
J: TRBJ2-5
V: TRBV29-1
CDR3: CSVAKGTQYF
DNA: TGCAGCGTTGCAAAGGGGACCCAGTACTTC

D: TRBD2
size: -
J: TRBJ2-7
V: TRBV5-1
CDR3: CASSLVASGGRSYEQYF
DNA: TGCGCCAGCAGCTTGGTGGCTAGCGGGGGGCGCTCCTACGAGCAGTACTTC

D: TRBD2
size: many
J: TRBJ2-3
V: TRBV7-2
CDR3: CASSRREVASTDTQYF
DNA: TGTGCCAGCAGTCGACGGGAGGTCGCAAGCACAGATACGCAGTATTTT

D: -
size: few
J: TRBJ1-2
V: TRBV7-2
CDR3: CASSLGEGPNYGYTF
DNA: TGTGCCAGCAGCTTAGGCGAGGGGCCCAACTATGGCTACACCTTC

D: TRBD1
size: few
J: TRBJ2-3
V: TRBV24-1
CDR3: CATSERHLTGDTDTQYF
DNA: TGTGCCACCAGTGAGCGGCACTTAACAGGGGACACAGATACGCAGTATTTT

D: TRBD1
size: many
J: TRBJ1-1
V: TRBV12-3/TRBV12-4
CDR3: CASSLDREAFF
DNA: TGTGCCAGCAGTCTGGACAGGGAGGCTTTCTTT

D: -
size: many
J: TRBJ2-6
V: TRBV20-1
CDR3: CSAPTSGANVLTF
DNA: TGCAGTGCGCCAACTTCTGGGGCCAACGTCCTGACTTTC

D: TRBD2
size: -
J: TRBJ2-7
V: TRBV7-3
CDR3: CASSFRLAGGNEQYF
DNA: TGTGCCAGCAGCTTCCGACTAGCGGGGGGGAACGAGCAGTACTTC

D: -
size: -
J: TRBJ2-5
V: TRBV28
CDR3: CASSLGEKVQETQYF
DNA: TGTGCCAGCAGTTTGGGGGAAAAGGTTCAAGAGACCCAGTACTTC

D: TRBD1
size: few
J: TRBJ2-3
V: TRBV7-2
CDR3: CASSLADRDTDTQYF
DNA: TGTGCCAGCAGCTTAGCGGACAGGGATACAGATACGCAGTATTTT

D: -
size: -
J: TRBJ2-5
V: TRBV15
CDR3: CATSILGGVETQYF
DNA: TGTGCCACCAGCATCCTAGGGGGGGTAGAGACCCAGTACTTC

D: -
size: -
J: TRBJ1-1
V: TRBV29-1
CDR3: CSVPARVGMNTEAFF
DNA: TGCAGCGTCCCCGCAAGGGTCGGCATGAACACTGAAGCTTTCTTT

D: -
size: few
J: TRBJ2-1
V: TRBV12-3/TRBV12-4
CDR3: CASMGVEQFF
DNA: TGTGCCAGCATGGGAGTTGAGCAGTTCTTC

D: TRBD2
size: many
J: TRBJ2-5
V: TRBV3-1
CDR3: CASSQDGRGSETQYF
DNA: TGTGCCAGCAGCCAAGATGGGAGGGGTTCGGAGACCCAGTACTTC

D: -
size: few
J: TRBJ2-3
V: TRBV24-1
CDR3: CATSARVGDTQYF
DNA: TGTGCCACCAGTGCCAGGGTGGGCGATACGCAGTATTTT

D: -
size: -
J: TRBJ1-5
V: TRBV5-6
CDR3: CASSRDSLPNQPQHF
DNA: TGTGCCAGCAGTCGGGACTCCTTACCTAATCAGCCCCAGCATTTT

D: -
size: many
J: TRBJ2-3
V: TRBV29-1
CDR3: CSVERGSTDTQYF
DNA: TGCAGCGTTGAAAGGGGGAGCACAGATACGCAGTATTTT

D: -
size: few
J: TRBJ2-7
V: TRBV12-3/TRBV12-4
CDR3: CASSGTLQPYEQYF
DNA: TGTGCCAGCAGTGGGACACTCCAGCCCTACGAGCAGTACTTC

D: -
size: -
J: TRBJ1-5
V: TRBV20-1
CDR3: CSARADVGISNQPQHF
DNA: TGCAGTGCTAGGGCGGACGTGGGAATTAGCAATCAGCCCCAGCATTTT

D: -
size: many
J: TRBJ1-1
V: TRBV28
CDR3: CASSPPAGRFDTEAFF
DNA: TGTGCCAGCAGTCCGCCGGCAGGGAGGTTTGACACTGAAGCTTTCTTT

D: -
size: -
J: TRBJ2-3
V: TRBV7-9
CDR3: CASSPGVGTDTQYF
DNA: TGTGCCAGCAGCCCTGGTGTGGGCACAGATACGCAGTATTTT

D: TRBD2
size: -
J: TRBJ2-1
V: TRBV12-3/TRBV12-4
CDR3: CASSPLRRIGGNWQFF
DNA: TGTGCCAGCAGTCCCCTCCGTAGGATCGGGGGGAATTGGCAGTTCTTC

D: -
size: few
J: TRBJ2-3
V: TRBV2
CDR3: CAGSSPGGTDTQYF
DNA: TGTGCCGGCTCCAGCCCAGGGGGCACAGATACGCAGTATTTT

D: -
size: many
J: TRBJ1-1
V: TRBV4-1
CDR3: CASSVRFLNTEAFF
DNA: TGCGCCAGCAGCGTCCGTTTCTTGAACACTGAAGCTTTCTTT

D: -
size: few
J: TRBJ1-5
V: TRBV20-1
CDR3: CSARVIGQTSNQPQHF
DNA: TGCAGTGCTAGAGTCATTGGCCAGACTAGTAATCAGCCCCAGCATTTT

D: -
size: few
J: TRBJ2-7
V: TRBV11-2
CDR3: CASRKQDVRGRGPYYEQYF
DNA: TGTGCCAGCAGGAAACAAGACGTGAGGGGCAGGGGACCCTACTACGAGCAGTACTTC

D: -
size: -
J: TRBJ2-7
V: TRBV4-3
CDR3: CASSQDRWGTYEQYF
DNA: TGCGCCAGCAGCCAAGATAGGTGGGGGACCTACGAGCAGTACTTC

D: TRBD1
size: many
J: TRBJ2-1
V: TRBV6-1
CDR3: CASSVTGGSVGYEQFF
DNA: TGTGCCAGCAGTGTGACAGGGGGCTCCGTAGGATATGAGCAGTTCTTC

D: -
size: few
J: TRBJ1-6
V: TRBV25-1
CDR3: CASSEWSSTGTLHF
DNA: TGTGCCAGCAGTGAATGGAGTAGCACGGGGACCCTCCACTTT

D: -
size: many
J: TRBJ1-1
V: TRBV7-3
CDR3: CASSPPTGSTRAGTEAFF
DNA: TGTGCCAGCAGCCCACCGACAGGCTCAACCCGGGCGGGAACTGAAGCTTTCTTT

D: -
size: -
J: TRBJ2-5
V: TRBV15
CDR3: CATSRDFGGRFQGETQYF
DNA: TGTGCCACCAGCAGAGATTTCGGCGGCCGATTCCAGGGAGAGACCCAGTACTTC

D: -
size: -
J: TRBJ1-2
V: TRBV6-5
CDR3: CASSYVGESYYGYTF
DNA: TGTGCCAGCAGTTACGTAGGGGAAAGTTACTATGGCTACACCTTC

D: -
size: few
J: TRBJ2-1
V: TRBV11-2
CDR3: CASSLYRGGQFF
DNA: TGTGCCAGCAGCCTCTACAGGGGGGGGCAGTTCTTC